The source of this T cell receptor (beta chain) is a study of cytomegalovirus exposure and HLA in healthy donors. For the study at large: About 85 million unique TCR sequences came from HLA-typed donors in an early release. Whole-study findings and limits: The study listed roughly 150 cytomegalovirus-associated TCR beta chains.

This PCR relied on a set of 60 Vbeta primers and 13 Jbeta primers. Original handling: An analysis performed later counted about 80 million unique TCR beta chains (approximately 10 million of them shared). The protocol was immunoSEQ multiplex PCR, while the TCRdb copy is restricted to in-frame clones and leaves out a portion. V, J and clone size are taken as reported in that table, and D and trimming were inferred from the DNA itself. The sample has around 97,000 clones, about four fifths seen once. This clone was observed once. Its antigen is unidentified. The CDR3 length is 13 residues. Germline V gene lookup returns CDR1 SGHDT and CDR2 YYEEEE. V lost 4 bases, J lost 8 bases, and 15 bases lay in between.

The V and J genes are TRBV5-6 and TRBJ1-2, with D possibly being TRBD1 (6 bases). Source material: PBMCs. This receptor was identified in a man between 35 and 55 years old in good health and CMV-seropositive. For the CDR3, the DNA is TGTGCCAGCAGCCTCGGACAGCTCCCGGGCTACACCTTC. Translated, it gives CASSLGQLPGYTF.